This T cell receptor (beta chain) emerged from a study of CD8 T cells in ankylosing spondylitis (dated by TCRdb to the late 2010s). Broadly, across the study: T cell receptor beta repertoires were profiled in healthy donors and ankylosing spondylitis patients so that disease-linked TCR variants could be found. In total, the full study cohort was made up of nearly 110 healthy donors and 25 or so ankylosing spondylitis patients. Peripheral blood was sampled, and synovial fluid was additionally collected from ankylosing spondylitis patients.

This clonotype was counted only a few times. The antigen it binds to is not known. Within one base of it there is no much larger clone, and no base qualities were kept. Sequenced using an Illumina HiSeq 2500. TCR beta libraries were prepared by quantitative 5'-RACE with molecular barcodes. As for how the authors treated the data: A new computational method based on a probabilistic model of VDJ rearrangement was used to identify disease-linked TCR variants. Through fastp at Q25 and MiXCR, TCRdb rebuilt clones from the public reads, retaining in-frame beta chains. A single entry per CDR3 protein holds the most common genes and DNA from its merged rows. TCRdb assigned the V and J calls; the authors' analysis was not used. The sample profile shows about 440,000 distinct CDR3 sequences; about 15% of them were found once. In total, the top ten clones hold 1% of the sample. What the study reported, not specific to this receptor: A CD8+ phenotype was shown by the disease-linked clones, which were found at relatively low frequencies in peripheral blood. Some of the motif variants had been reported before in the synovial fluid and blood of reactive arthritis patients, a finding that suggests common disease-initiation mechanisms. Significant enrichment of the disease-linked clones was reported in matched synovial fluid samples from ankylosing spondylitis patients. A TCR beta motif made up of several highly homologous amino acid variants appeared to be characteristic of blood from ankylosing spondylitis patients.

Sequencing was carried out using blood, either unsorted or a sorted T cell fraction (not recorded which). The TCR was taken from a male donor with ankylosing spondylitis.

The sequenced DNA: TGTGCCAGCAGCCAAGGGGAAGGCACTGAAGCTTTCTTT. It translates as CASSQGEGTEAFF. This sequence uses TRBV3-1 and TRBJ1-1; the D gene remains uncertain. V lost 1 base and J lost 4 bases; the stretch between them is 7 bases long. Including the terminal cysteine and phenylalanine, the CDR3 comprises 13 residues. Only the CDR3 DNA stays, 39 bases, in frame from base 1. As encoded in the germline V gene (reference sequence), CDR1 is LGHDT while CDR2 is YNNKEL. This CDR3, with the reference TRBV3-1 and TRBJ1-1 proteins standing in past its ends, gives the full variable domain DTAVSQTPKYLVTQMGNDKSIKCEQNLGHDTMYWYKQDSKKFLKIMFSYNNKELIINETVPNRFSPKSPDKAHLNLHINSLELGDSAVYFCASSQGEGTEAFFGQGTRLTVV.